This TCR beta chain was found in a study of shared clonotypes between healthy human individuals. Study findings and constraints: Lower generation probabilities were found for non-shared clonotypes than for those shared by all four donors.

The CDR3 loop spans 20 amino acids. V was pared by 0 bases and J by 0 bases, with 12 bases of the junction left unmatched. Replicate sorted-subset PCRs were loaded with around 210 ng DNA, about 30,000 T cell genomes. Profiling relied on immunoSEQ multiplex PCR, and the TCRdb table lists in-frame clones only, not all of them. The table has some 1,100,000 clones, 78% seen once. Note on this clone: Its antigen remains unknown.

The chain has TRBV5-3 and TRBJ2-1, with TRBD2 matching over 10 bases. TRBV5-3 is treated as an ORF (open reading frame) with a function not yet certain. The sample comprised memory CD4+ T cells from PBMCs. Specified subset: CD45RA-negative fraction. The TCR originated in a man between 18 and 35 years old in good health. Some clones in this sample may be carry-over from other donors' samples. The CDR3 nucleotides read TGTGCCAGAAGCTTGGGTCGAGAACTAGCGGGACCAAGCTCCTACAATGAGCAGTTCTTC. It is translated as CARSLGRELAGPSSYNEQFF.